This TCR beta chain derives from a study of post-analysis software for immune sequencing data. Study at large: The disease courses spanned relapsing-remitting, secondary progressive and progressive-relapsing forms of multiple sclerosis. Points from the study as a whole: Relative to controls, patients with multiple sclerosis showed significantly lower normalized Chao1 diversity. TRBV5-6, TRBV5-1 and TRBV20-1 belonged to a set of roughly 5 TRBV segments that were more frequent in patients than controls.

Turning to this clonotype: Its antigen is unknown.

The CDR3 is 16 residues long. V was cut by 1 base and J by 11 bases, with 23 bases left in between. Germline V gene sequence: CDR1 LNHDA, CDR2 SQIVND (reference sequence). Every TCR beta cDNA library bore unique molecular identifiers. Out of roughly 0.95 to 11 million T cells, hundreds of thousands of cDNA molecules were generated. TCRdb reprocessed the PCR reads with MiXCR, giving one entry per CDR3 protein. The sample includes roughly 400,000 distinct CDR3 sequences, 39% of them seen just once. The material sequenced was blood. The genes are TRBV19 and TRBJ2-5; maybe TRBD1 (6 bases). The sequence was collected from a girl aged 2 to 9 with multiple sclerosis. CDR3 DNA: TGTGCCAGTAGTATAGGCGGACCAGGGACAAGTGATGAGCAGTACTTC. Translation gives CASSIGGPGTSDEQYF.